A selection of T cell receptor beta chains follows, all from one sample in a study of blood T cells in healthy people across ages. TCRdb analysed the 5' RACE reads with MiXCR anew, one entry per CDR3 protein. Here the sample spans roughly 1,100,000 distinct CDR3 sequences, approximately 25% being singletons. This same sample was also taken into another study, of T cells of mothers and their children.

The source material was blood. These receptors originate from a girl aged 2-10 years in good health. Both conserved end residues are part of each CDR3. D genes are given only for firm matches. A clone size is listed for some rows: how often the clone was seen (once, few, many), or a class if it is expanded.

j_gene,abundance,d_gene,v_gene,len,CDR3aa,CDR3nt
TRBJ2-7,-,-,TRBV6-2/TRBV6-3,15,CASSYLGHHGDEQYF,TGTGCCAGCAGTTACCTAGGACACCACGGGGACGAGCAGTACTTC
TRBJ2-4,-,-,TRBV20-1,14,CSARDGRGKNIQYF,TGCAGTGCTAGAGATGGCCGGGGGAAAAACATTCAGTACTTC
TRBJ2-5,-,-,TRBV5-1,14,CASSVELARETQYF,TGCGCCAGCAGCGTAGAACTAGCCCGGGAGACCCAGTACTTC
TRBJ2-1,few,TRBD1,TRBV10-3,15,CAISPSGTGHGEQFF,TGTGCCATCAGTCCATCAGGGACAGGGCACGGTGAGCAGTTCTTC
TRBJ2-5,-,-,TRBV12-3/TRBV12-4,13,CASTLWGAETQYF,TGTGCCAGCACCTTGTGGGGCGCCGAGACCCAGTACTTC
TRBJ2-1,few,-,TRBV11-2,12,CASSLPQIEQFF,TGTGCCAGCAGCTTACCTCAGATTGAGCAGTTCTTC
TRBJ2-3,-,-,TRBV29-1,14,CSVEGGLGTDTQYF,TGCAGCGTTGAGGGGGGGCTCGGGACAGATACGCAGTATTTT
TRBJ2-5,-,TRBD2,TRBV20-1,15,CSAGTSGVSVETQYF,TGCAGTGCTGGGACTAGCGGTGTTAGCGTGGAGACCCAGTACTTC
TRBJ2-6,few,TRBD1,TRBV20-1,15,CSAKDRLPGANVLTF,TGCAGTGCTAAGGACAGGCTCCCTGGGGCCAACGTCCTGACTTTC
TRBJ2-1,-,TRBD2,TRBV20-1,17,CSARGLGLAGEGNEQFF,TGCAGTGCTAGGGGGCTGGGACTAGCGGGAGAAGGAAATGAGCAGTTCTTC
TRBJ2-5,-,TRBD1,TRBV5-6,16,CASSPGQDRGEETQYF,TGTGCCAGCAGCCCCGGACAGGACAGGGGAGAGGAGACCCAGTACTTC
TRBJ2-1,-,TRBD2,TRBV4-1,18,CASSLYPGGRPSENEQFF,TGCGCCAGCAGCCTATACCCCGGCGGGAGGCCCTCGGAGAATGAGCAGTTCTTC
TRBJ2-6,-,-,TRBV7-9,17,CASHPVRTASGANVLTF,TGTGCCAGCCACCCCGTAAGGACGGCCTCTGGGGCCAACGTCCTGACTTTC
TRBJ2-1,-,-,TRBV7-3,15,CASSLIAGRYNEQFF,TGTGCCAGCAGCTTAATCGCCGGGCGCTACAATGAGCAGTTCTTC
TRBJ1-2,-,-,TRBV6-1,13,CASTAGEGYGYTF,TGTGCCAGCACGGCAGGGGAGGGCTATGGCTACACCTTC
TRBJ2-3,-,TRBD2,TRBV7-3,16,CASSPRLRGSGDTQYF,TGTGCCAGCAGCCCCCGTTTGCGCGGGAGCGGGGATACGCAGTATTTT
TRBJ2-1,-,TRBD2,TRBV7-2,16,CASSTRGTSASYEQFF,TGTGCCAGCAGCACCCGCGGGACTAGCGCCTCGTATGAGCAGTTCTTC
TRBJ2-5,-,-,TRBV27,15,CASSPGVPGLETQYF,TGTGCCAGCAGTCCTGGGGTCCCCGGTTTAGAGACCCAGTACTTC
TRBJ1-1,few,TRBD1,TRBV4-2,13,CASSTRGGARAFF,TGTGCCAGCAGCACGCGAGGGGGCGCGAGAGCTTTCTTT
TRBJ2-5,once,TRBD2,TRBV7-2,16,CASSFSGGAYQETQYF,TGTGCCAGCAGCTTTAGCGGGGGGGCGTACCAAGAGACCCAGTACTTC
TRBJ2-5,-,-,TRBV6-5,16,CASSLEAPLYQETQYF,TGTGCCAGCTCACTCGAGGCGCCCCTGTACCAAGAGACCCAGTACTTC
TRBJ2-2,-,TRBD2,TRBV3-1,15,CASSLTSGRSGELFF,TGTGCCAGCAGCCTGACTAGCGGGAGATCGGGGGAGCTGTTTTTT
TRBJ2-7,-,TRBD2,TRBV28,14,CASSSTSAMGEQYF,TGTGCCAGCAGTTCGACTAGCGCGATGGGTGAGCAGTACTTC
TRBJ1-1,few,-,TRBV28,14,CASSSLREQLEAFF,TGTGCCAGCAGCTCTCTTCGTGAGCAGTTGGAAGCTTTCTTT
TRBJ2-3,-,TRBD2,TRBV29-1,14,CSVEGRENTDTQYF,TGCAGCGTTGAAGGGCGGGAGAACACAGATACGCAGTATTTT
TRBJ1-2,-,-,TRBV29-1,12,CSVDTGNYGYTF,TGCAGCGTTGATACGGGTAACTATGGCTACACCTTC
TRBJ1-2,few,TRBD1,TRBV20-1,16,CSARSISTGEIRGYTF,TGCAGTGCTAGATCAATCTCGACAGGGGAAATTCGTGGCTACACCTTC
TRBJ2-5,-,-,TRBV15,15,CATSRGMGGTKTQYF,TGTGCCACCAGCAGAGGGATGGGCGGGACGAAGACCCAGTACTTC
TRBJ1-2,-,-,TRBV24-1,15,CATSDLREPNYGYTF,TGTGCCACCAGTGATTTGCGAGAGCCTAACTATGGCTACACCTTC
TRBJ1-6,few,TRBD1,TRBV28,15,CASSFGQGVNSPLHF,TGTGCCAGCAGTTTCGGACAGGGGGTCAATTCACCCCTCCACTTT
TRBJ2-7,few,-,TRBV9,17,CARAIIGQTDWSYEQYF,TGTGCCAGGGCGATAATTGGACAGACCGATTGGTCCTACGAGCAGTACTTC